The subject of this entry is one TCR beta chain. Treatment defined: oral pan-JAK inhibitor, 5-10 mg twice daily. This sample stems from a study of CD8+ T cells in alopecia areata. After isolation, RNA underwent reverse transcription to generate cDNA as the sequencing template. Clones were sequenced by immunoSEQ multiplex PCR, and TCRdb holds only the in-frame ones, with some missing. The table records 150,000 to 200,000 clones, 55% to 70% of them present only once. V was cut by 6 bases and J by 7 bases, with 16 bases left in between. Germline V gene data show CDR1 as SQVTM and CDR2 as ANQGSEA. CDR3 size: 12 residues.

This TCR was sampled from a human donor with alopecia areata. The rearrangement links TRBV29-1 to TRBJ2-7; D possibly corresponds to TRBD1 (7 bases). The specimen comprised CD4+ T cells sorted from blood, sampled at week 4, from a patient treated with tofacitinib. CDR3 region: CSVKQGRNEQYF. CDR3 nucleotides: TGCAGCGTGAAACAGGGGAGGAATGAGCAGTACTTC.